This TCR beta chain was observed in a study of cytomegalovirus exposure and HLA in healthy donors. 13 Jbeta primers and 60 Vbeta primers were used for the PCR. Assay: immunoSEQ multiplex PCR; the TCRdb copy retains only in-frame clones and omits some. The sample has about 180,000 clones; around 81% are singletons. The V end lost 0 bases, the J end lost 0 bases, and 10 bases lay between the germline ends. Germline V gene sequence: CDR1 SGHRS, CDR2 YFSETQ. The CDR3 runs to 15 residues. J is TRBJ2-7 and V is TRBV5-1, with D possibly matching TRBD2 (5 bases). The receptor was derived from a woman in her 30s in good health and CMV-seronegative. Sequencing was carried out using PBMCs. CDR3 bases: TGCGCCAGCAGCTTGGAGCCGGGGAGCTCCTACGAGCAGTACTTC. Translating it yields CASSLEPGSSYEQYF.